The T cell receptor (beta chain) under discussion was sequenced for a study of T cell responses to AZD1222 COVID-19 vaccine. Whole-study results and caveats: At baseline, seropositivity was found in only a handful of AZD1222 recipients.

The CDR3 length is 12 residues. Germline V lookup: CDR1 SGHVS, CDR2 FQNEAQ. V lost 6 bases and J lost 2, with 5 bases in between. For this clone: Its target is not known.

Libraries were prepared by immunoSEQ multiplex PCR; TCRdb keeps only in-frame clonotypes and omits some of them. Counted here are 120,000 or so clones, around nine tenths occurring once; the ten biggest clones make up around 7.8%. The V and J genes are TRBV7-8 and TRBJ2-1, with unresolved D. The clonotype comes from an adult in good health. Source: peripheral blood, taken on day 0 of AZD1222 vaccination. DNA of the CDR3: TGTGCCAGCAGGGGTGCCTACAATGAGCAGTTCTTC. It encodes CASRGAYNEQFF.